The 28 T cell receptor beta chains below were found in one sample sequenced in a study of cytomegalovirus exposure and HLA in healthy donors. PCR was performed using 60 Vbeta and 13 Jbeta primers. The protocol was immunoSEQ multiplex PCR, while the TCRdb copy is restricted to in-frame clones and leaves out a portion. This sample yields roughly 190,000 clones, of which over 75% are seen a single time; roughly 6.3% belongs to the top ten. Sequencing used PBMCs. These receptors were taken from a man aged 40-49 years in good health and CMV-seropositive.

As for this clone: Mismatch with germline at one junction end may stem from a read error. The rearrangement joins TRBV7-9 to TRBJ1-2, with a possible D match to TRBD1 (6 bases). CDR1 and CDR2 (germline): SEHNR, FQNEAQ (reference sequence). The CDR3 covers 14 residues. CDR3: CSSSPPTGFYGYTF. The CDR3 nucleotides read TGTTCCAGCAGCCCCCCGACAGGCTTCTATGGCTACACCTTC.

The chain links TRBV30 to TRBJ1-5; no firm D call. Trimming took 1 base from V and 4 from J, leaving 11 bases between them. This CDR3 comprises 14 residues. Germline-derived CDR1 and CDR2 are GTSNPN and SVGIG (reference sequence). CDR3 amino acids: CAWSETTANQPQHF. The CDR3 DNA reads as TGTGCCTGGAGTGAGACGACTGCAAATCAGCCCCAGCATTTT.

The chain is built from TRBV6-1 and TRBJ2-5, with TRBD2 matching over 7 bases. Germline V gene sequence: CDR1 MNHNS, CDR2 SASEGT. V gave up 7 bases and J gave up 4 bases; unmatched junction bases: 6. This CDR3 has 13 amino acids. The CDR3 spells CASTAWGGETQYF. The CDR3 DNA reads as TGTGCCAGCACCGCTTGGGGGGGAGAGACCCAGTACTTC.

The J gene is TRBJ2-4, the V gene TRBV5-1, with 10 bases lining up with TRBD1. The CDR3 spans 14 residues. Germline V gives CDR1 SGHRS, CDR2 YFSETQ. Losses at the gene ends were 6 bases for V and 7 bases for J; bases not matched to a gene: 7. The CDR3: CASTTPGQGNIQYF. The CDR3, as DNA: TGCGCCAGCACCACCCCGGGACAGGGGAACATTCAGTACTTC.

The V and J genes are TRBV5-1 and TRBJ2-3; D possibly corresponds to TRBD2 (7 bases). Germline V gene sequence: CDR1 SGHRS, CDR2 YFSETQ. Trimming took off 0 bases at V and 2 bases at J, with 13 bases between the two ends. The CDR3 runs 16 residues. CDR3 in DNA: TGCGCCAGCAGCTTGGAGACGGGGGGCTCCACAGATACGCAGTATTTT. The encoded protein is CASSLETGGSTDTQYF.

The chain couples TRBV10-3 to TRBJ2-3; D is undetermined. Trimming stripped 7 bases from V and 5 bases from J, with 13 bases between. The CDR3 sequence is 13 residues long. CDR1 and CDR2 from the germline V gene are ENHRY and SYGVKD. CDR3 sequence reads: CAITAIGQDTQYF. The CDR3, as DNA: TGTGCCATCACCGCTATTGGGCAAGATACGCAGTATTTT.

The rearrangement joins TRBV4-3 to TRBJ1-1; D is undetermined. The CDR3 is made up of 13 amino acids. The germline V gene encodes CDR1 LGHNA and CDR2 YSLEER. V lost 4 bases to trimming and J lost 0 bases, with 6 bases between them. CDR3 region: CASSRTMNTEAFF. The CDR3 bases are TGCGCCAGCAGCCGGACTATGAACACTGAAGCTTTCTTT.

The rearrangement links TRBV30 to TRBJ1-4; the D gene is possibly TRBD1 (6 bases). Germline V CDR1 and CDR2: GTSNPN, SVGIG (reference sequence). This CDR3 is built from 13 residues. The ends were cut back, 1 base at V and 7 bases at J, with 10 bases in the middle. CDR3 protein: CAWSGGGGEKLFF. CDR3 DNA sequence: TGTGCCTGGAGTGGAGGGGGTGGTGAAAAACTGTTTTTT.

The chain has TRBV9 and TRBJ1-5, with unresolved D. The V end was cut by 4 bases, the J end by 3 bases, with 8 bases between. This CDR3 spans 13 amino acids. CDR1 is SGDLS and CDR2 is YYNGEE in the germline V gene. CDR3 in amino acids: CASSSDTNQPQHF. CDR3 DNA sequence: TGTGCCAGCAGCTCTGACACCAATCAGCCCCAGCATTTT.

The CDR3 protein is CASSSPGLANRVQYF. CDR3 DNA sequence: TGTGCCAGCAGTTCACCGGGACTAGCGAACAGGGTTCAGTACTTC. The V call is TRBV27, the J call TRBJ2-4, with 10 bases identical to TRBD2. The germline CDR1 and CDR2 sequences are MNHEY and SMNVEV (reference sequence). V lost 4 bases, J lost 11 bases, and 11 bases stayed unmatched. The CDR3 has 15 amino acids.

The rearrangement uses TRBV6-4 and TRBJ2-1; D might be TRBD2 (5 bases). Germline V gene lookup returns CDR1 MRHNA and CDR2 SNTAGT. There are 15 residues in the CDR3. V lost 0 bases to trimming and J lost 2 bases, with 8 bases between them. CDR3 residues: CASSDSLAPYNEQFF. CDR3 nucleotide sequence: TGTGCCAGCAGTGACTCGCTAGCCCCCTACAATGAGCAGTTCTTC.

The chain couples TRBV7-2 to TRBJ2-3; 10 bases match TRBD2. The CDR3 extends over 15 amino acids. V shed 8 bases, J shed 1 base, and the junction held 6 bases outside the gene matches. Germline-derived CDR1 and CDR2 are SGHTA and FQGNSA. This chain's CDR3 is CASSTTSGGTDTQYF. The CDR3 nucleotides are TGTGCCAGCTCAACAACTAGCGGGGGCACAGATACGCAGTATTTT.

J is TRBJ2-7 and V is TRBV7-9; D perhaps matches TRBD2 (6 bases). The V end lost 5 bases, the J end lost 1 base, and 15 bases lay between the germline ends. The CDR3 is 15 amino acids. CDR1 and CDR2 (germline): SEHNR, FQNEAQ (reference sequence). CDR3 region: CASSRSEGWSYEQYF. The CDR3 DNA sequence: TGTGCCAGCAGCCGTTCGGAGGGTTGGTCCTACGAGCAGTACTTC.

The rearrangement joins TRBV5-4 to TRBJ2-5; D may be TRBD1 (8 bases). This CDR3 is built from 14 residues. V was trimmed by 4 bases and J by 5 bases, leaving 15 bases between them. Germline lookup yields CDR1 SGHNT and CDR2 YYREEE (reference sequence). The CDR3, as DNA: TGTGCCAGCAGCGACGGACAGGGAGGGGAGACCCAGTACTTC. Translation gives CASSDGQGGETQYF.

V gene TRBV5-1 combines with J gene TRBJ2-7, with a possible D match to TRBD1 (6 bases). The CDR3 runs to 14 residues. Germline V lookup: CDR1 SGHRS, CDR2 YFSETQ. The V end lost 2 bases, the J end lost 3 bases, and 12 bases lay between the germline ends. This CDR3 reads CASSLQGGLYEQYF. CDR3 nucleotide sequence: TGCGCCAGCAGCTTACAGGGTGGTCTCTACGAGCAGTACTTC. Supplemented by reference TRBV5-1 and TRBJ2-7, the full variable domain reads KAGVTQTPRYLIKTRGQQVTLSCSPISGHRSVSWYQQTPGQGLQFLFEYFSETQRNKGNFPGRFSGRQFSNSRSEMNVSTLELGDSALYLCASSLQGGLYEQYFGPGTRLTVT.

This clone appeared once. The gene calls are TRBV28 and TRBJ2-5; 8 nucleotides align to TRBD1. Germline CDR1 is MDHEN and CDR2 is SYDVKM. V gave up 4 bases and J gave up 5 bases; unmatched junction bases: 12. The CDR3 sequence is 16 residues long. Here the CDR3 DNA reads TGTGCCAGCAGTTCGCTCCCTCAGGGGGCGGGGGAGACCCAGTACTTC. This encodes CASSSLPQGAGETQYF.

This CDR3 reads CASSQEWAGVRETQYF. Written as DNA, the CDR3 is TGCGCCAGCAGCCAAGAATGGGCAGGGGTGAGGGAGACCCAGTACTTC. The chain employs TRBV4-3 and TRBJ2-5, with D possibly being TRBD1 (6 bases). In germline, CDR1 is LGHNA, CDR2 YSLEER. V was shortened by 0 bases and J by 5 bases, with 16 bases between the two germline ends. The CDR3 sequence is 16 residues long.

This chain joins TRBV7-9 and TRBJ2-5; D is unclear. The J call may be incorrect, as the DNA end agrees better with TRBJ2-7. The CDR3 runs to 11 residues. CDR1 is SEHNR, CDR2 FQNEAQ, per germline (reference sequence). The CDR3 DNA follows: TGTGCCAGCAGCTCATCTGCCGAGCAGTACTTC. Translation gives CASSSSAEQYF.

The chain has TRBV18 and TRBJ2-7, with D perhaps TRBD1 (6 bases). V lost 3 bases and J 1 base, leaving 16 bases between the germline ends. Per germline, CDR1 KGHSH and CDR2 LQKENI. The CDR3 is 16 amino acids. CDR3: CASSPPTVTGSYEQYF. The CDR3 nucleotides are TGTGCCAGCTCACCTCCGACGGTGACAGGATCCTACGAGCAGTACTTC.

For the CDR3, the DNA is TGTGCCAGTAGTCCAAGACAGGGCCGCTATGGCTACACCTTC. Its translation is CASSPRQGRYGYTF. This chain links TRBV19 with TRBJ1-2; 7 bases match TRBD1. Germline CDR1 reads LNHDA; CDR2 reads SQIVND (reference sequence). With V trimmed by 5 bases and J by 4 bases, 7 bases remained unmatched. CDR3 size: 14 residues.

The V gene is TRBV19, the J gene TRBJ1-4; TRBD1 might be the D (6 bases). Germline assignment: CDR1 LNHDA and CDR2 SQIVND (reference sequence). CDR3 length: 14 residues. V was shortened by 6 bases and J by 2 bases, with 10 bases between the two germline ends. The CDR3 bases are TGTGCCAGTAGAACACAGGGCACTAATGAAAAACTGTTTTTT. Protein: CASRTQGTNEKLFF.

V and J are TRBV5-8 and TRBJ2-1, with 10 bases matching TRBD1. The CDR3 is 15 amino acids. Germline lookup yields CDR1 SGHTS and CDR2 YDEGEE. Unmatched junction bases numbered 9, after V lost 4 bases and J lost 8 bases. The CDR3 DNA reads TGTGCCAGCAGCCGGCCCGGACAGGGGGGCGATGAGCAGTTCTTC. Translated: CASSRPGQGGDEQFF.

The gene calls are TRBV7-2 and TRBJ2-6; D may be TRBD2 (6 bases). This CDR3 region has 17 residues. Trimming stripped 2 bases from V and 0 bases from J, with 11 bases between. From germline, CDR1 is SGHTA and CDR2 FQGNSA. The DNA for the CDR3 is TGTGCCAGCAGCTTACTCACGGGACTCTCTGGGGCCAACGTCCTGACTTTC. Translated: CASSLLTGLSGANVLTF. Looking up the rest from reference TRBV7-2 and TRBJ2-6 gives the full variable domain: GAGVSQSPSNKVTEKGKDVELRCDPISGHTALYWYRQSLGQGLEFLIYFQGNSAPDKSGLPSDRFSAERTGGSVSTLTIQRTQQEDSAVYLCASSLLTGLSGANVLTFGAGSRLTVL.

The chain joins TRBV4-3 to TRBJ1-4; 9 bases line up with TRBD1. V lost 4 bases, J lost 7 bases, and 4 bases stayed unmatched. Germline assignment: CDR1 LGHNA and CDR2 YSLEER. The CDR3 runs to 14 residues. CDR3 region: CASSRTGEGEKLFF. The CDR3 nucleotides read TGCGCCAGCAGCCGGACAGGGGAGGGTGAAAAACTGTTTTTT.

The chain has TRBV5-6 and TRBJ2-7; maybe TRBD2 (6 bases). Germline loops: CDR1 SGHDT, CDR2 YYEEEE. Trimming took 4 bases from V and 0 from J, leaving 11 bases between them. This CDR3 contains 14 residues. The CDR3 DNA is TGTGCCAGCAGCACCGGGACTTACTCCTACGAGCAGTACTTC. Protein sequence: CASSTGTYSYEQYF.

A few counts support this clone. The J gene is TRBJ1-2, the V gene TRBV5-5; no reliable D call. In germline, CDR1 is SGHKS, CDR2 YYEKEE (reference sequence). The CDR3 has 15 residues. The V end lost 0 bases, the J end lost 8 bases, and 17 bases lay between the germline ends. CDR3 region: CASSLAGPGSGGYTF. The CDR3 coding sequence is TGTGCCAGCAGCTTGGCCGGGCCTGGGTCGGGAGGCTACACCTTC.

The chain joins TRBV5-5 to TRBJ2-7; 12 bases match TRBD1. The CDR3 covers 15 residues. J lost 0 bases, V lost 3 bases, and 1 base had no gene match. Germline lookup yields CDR1 SGHKS and CDR2 YYEKEE (reference sequence). The CDR3 sequence: CASSWGQGASYEQYF. DNA for the CDR3: TGTGCCAGCAGCTGGGGACAGGGGGCCTCCTACGAGCAGTACTTC.

The chain carries TRBV9 and TRBJ1-2; the match to TRBD1 covers 10 bases. CDR3 length equals 13 residues. Germline V gene lookup returns CDR1 SGDLS and CDR2 YYNGEE. V lost 3 bases, J lost 7 bases, and 3 bases stayed unmatched. The CDR3 reads CASSETGGGGYTF. CDR3 sequence (DNA): TGTGCCAGCAGCGAGACAGGGGGCGGTGGCTACACCTTC.